The entry below describes one T cell receptor (beta chain). Its antigen is undetermined. The data originate from a study of graft-versus-host responses after intestinal transplantation. Deletions cut 1 base from V and 2 bases from J, with 13 bases between. Germline CDR1 SEHNR, CDR2 FQNEAQ (reference sequence). CDR3 length: 16 amino acids. The repertoire was sequenced with immunoSEQ multiplex PCR; TCRdb's copy has only in-frame clones and lacks some. Here the sample spans about 50,000 clones, nearly 95% being singletons. The sequencing used unstimulated CD4+ T cells sorted from spleen or lymph node cells, collected before transplant. This chain joins TRBV7-9 and TRBJ2-3; TRBD1 might be the D (5 bases). The sequence came from a human donor who was the organ donor for an intestinal transplant. CDR3 bases: TGTGCCAGCAGCTTAGGAGTAGGGGCAACCACAGATACGCAGTATTTT. Its protein product is CASSLGVGATTDTQYF.